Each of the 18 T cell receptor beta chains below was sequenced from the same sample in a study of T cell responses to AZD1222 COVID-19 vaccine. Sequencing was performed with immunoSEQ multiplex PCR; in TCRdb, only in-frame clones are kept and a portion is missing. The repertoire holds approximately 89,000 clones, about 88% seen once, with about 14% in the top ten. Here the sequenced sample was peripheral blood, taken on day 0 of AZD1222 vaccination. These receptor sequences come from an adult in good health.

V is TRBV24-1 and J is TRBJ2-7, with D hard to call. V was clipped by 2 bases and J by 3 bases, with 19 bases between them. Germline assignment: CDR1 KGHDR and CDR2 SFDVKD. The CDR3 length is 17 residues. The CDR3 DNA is TGTGCCACCAGTGATTCCGTCCAGTCAGGTTCTCGCTACGAGCAGTACTTC. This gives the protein CATSDSVQSGSRYEQYF.

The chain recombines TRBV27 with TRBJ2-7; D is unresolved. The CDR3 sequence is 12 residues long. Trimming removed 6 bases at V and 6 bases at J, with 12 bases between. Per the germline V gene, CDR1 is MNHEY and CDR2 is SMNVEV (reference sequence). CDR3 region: CASRGNWREQYF. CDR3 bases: TGTGCCAGCAGGGGTAATTGGCGCGAGCAGTACTTC.

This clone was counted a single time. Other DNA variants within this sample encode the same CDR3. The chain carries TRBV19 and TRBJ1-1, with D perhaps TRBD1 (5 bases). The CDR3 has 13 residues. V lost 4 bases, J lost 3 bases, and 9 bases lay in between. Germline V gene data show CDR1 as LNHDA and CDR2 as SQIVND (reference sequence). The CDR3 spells CASSNTGDTEAFF. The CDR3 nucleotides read TGTGCCAGTAGTAACACAGGCGACACTGAAGCTTTCTTT.

The CDR3 protein is CASSTLQGNTEAFF. The CDR3 DNA is TGCGCCAGCAGCACCCTACAGGGGAACACTGAAGCTTTCTTT. V usage is TRBV5-1 and J usage is TRBJ1-1, with D possibly TRBD1 on 6 matching bases. Germline V gene lookup returns CDR1 SGHRS and CDR2 YFSETQ. This CDR3 has 14 amino acids. Between the trimmed V and J ends, which lost 4 bases and 1 base, there was a span of 11 bases. Full variable domain (missing parts from reference TRBV5-1 and TRBJ1-1): KAGVTQTPRYLIKTRGQQVTLSCSPISGHRSVSWYQQTPGQGLQFLFEYFSETQRNKGNFPGRFSGRQFSNSRSEMNVSTLELGDSALYLCASSTLQGNTEAFFGQGTRLTVV.

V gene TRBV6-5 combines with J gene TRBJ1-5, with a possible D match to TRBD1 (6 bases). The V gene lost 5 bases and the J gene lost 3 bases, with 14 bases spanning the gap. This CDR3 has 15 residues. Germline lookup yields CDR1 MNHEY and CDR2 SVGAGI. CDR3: CASSPTGQFNQPQHF. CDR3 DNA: TGTGCCAGCAGTCCGACCGGACAGTTCAATCAGCCCCAGCATTTT.

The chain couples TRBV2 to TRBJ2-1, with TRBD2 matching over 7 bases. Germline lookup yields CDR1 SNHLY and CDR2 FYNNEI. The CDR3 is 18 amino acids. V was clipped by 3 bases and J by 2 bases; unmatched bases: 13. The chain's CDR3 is CASSESLIPGGPYNEQFF. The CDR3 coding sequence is TGTGCCAGCAGTGAGAGTTTGATCCCGGGGGGTCCCTACAATGAGCAGTTCTTC.

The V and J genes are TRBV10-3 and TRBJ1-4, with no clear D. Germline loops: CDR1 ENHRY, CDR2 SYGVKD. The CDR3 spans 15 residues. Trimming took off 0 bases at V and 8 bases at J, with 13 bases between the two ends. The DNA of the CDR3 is TGTGCCATCAGTGAGTCTAACGGGGAGAGGGAAAAACTGTTTTTT. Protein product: CAISESNGEREKLFF.

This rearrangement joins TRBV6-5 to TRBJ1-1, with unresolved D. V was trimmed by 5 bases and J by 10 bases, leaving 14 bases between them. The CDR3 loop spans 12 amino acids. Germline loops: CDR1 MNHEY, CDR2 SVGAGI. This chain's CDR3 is CASSPATPGAFF. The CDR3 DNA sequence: TGTGCCAGCAGTCCAGCCACCCCAGGAGCTTTCTTT.

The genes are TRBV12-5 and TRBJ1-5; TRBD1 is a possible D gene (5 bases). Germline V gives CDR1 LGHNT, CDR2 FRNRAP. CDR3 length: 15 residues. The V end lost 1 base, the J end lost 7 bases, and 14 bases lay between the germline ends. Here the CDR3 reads CASGLGTGYGQPQHF. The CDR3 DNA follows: TGTGCTAGTGGTTTGGGAACAGGATACGGACAGCCCCAGCATTTT.

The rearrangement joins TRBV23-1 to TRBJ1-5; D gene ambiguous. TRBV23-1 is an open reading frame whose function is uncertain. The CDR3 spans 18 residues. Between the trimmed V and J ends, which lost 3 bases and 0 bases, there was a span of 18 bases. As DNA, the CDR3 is TGCGCCAGCAGTCATCCATATAAAAAGGAGTATAGCAATCAGCCCCAGCATTTT. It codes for CASSHPYKKEYSNQPQHF.

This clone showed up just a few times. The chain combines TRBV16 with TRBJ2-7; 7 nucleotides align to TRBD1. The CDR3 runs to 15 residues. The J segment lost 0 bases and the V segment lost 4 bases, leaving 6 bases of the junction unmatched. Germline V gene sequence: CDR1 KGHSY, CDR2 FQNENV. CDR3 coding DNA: TGTGCCAGCAGCCGACGACAGGGAAGCTCCTACGAGCAGTACTTC. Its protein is CASSRRQGSSYEQYF.

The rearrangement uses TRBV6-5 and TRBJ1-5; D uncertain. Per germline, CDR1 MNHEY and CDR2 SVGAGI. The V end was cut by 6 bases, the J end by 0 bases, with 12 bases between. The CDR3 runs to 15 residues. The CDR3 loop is CASSPKVYSNQPQHF. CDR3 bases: TGTGCCAGCAGCCCCAAGGTGTATAGCAATCAGCCCCAGCATTTT.

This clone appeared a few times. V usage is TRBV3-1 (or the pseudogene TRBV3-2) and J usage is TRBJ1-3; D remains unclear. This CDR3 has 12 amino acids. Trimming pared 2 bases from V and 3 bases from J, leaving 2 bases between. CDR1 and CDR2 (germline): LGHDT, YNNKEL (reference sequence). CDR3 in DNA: TGTGCCAGCAGCCAACTTGGAAACACCATATATTTT. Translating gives CASSQLGNTIYF.

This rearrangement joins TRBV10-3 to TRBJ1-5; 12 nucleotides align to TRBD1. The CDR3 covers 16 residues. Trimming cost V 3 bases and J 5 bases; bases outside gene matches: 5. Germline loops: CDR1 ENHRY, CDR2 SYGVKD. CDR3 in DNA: TGTGCCATCAGTGATTCCGGGACAGGGGGCCATCAGCCCCAGCATTTT. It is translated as CAISDSGTGGHQPQHF.

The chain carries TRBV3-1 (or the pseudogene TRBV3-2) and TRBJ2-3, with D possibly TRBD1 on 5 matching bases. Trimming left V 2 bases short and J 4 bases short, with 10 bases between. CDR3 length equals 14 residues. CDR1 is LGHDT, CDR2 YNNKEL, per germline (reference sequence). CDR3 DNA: TGTGCCAGCAGCCAAAGTTCGACAGCAGATACGCAGTATTTT. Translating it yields CASSQSSTADTQYF.

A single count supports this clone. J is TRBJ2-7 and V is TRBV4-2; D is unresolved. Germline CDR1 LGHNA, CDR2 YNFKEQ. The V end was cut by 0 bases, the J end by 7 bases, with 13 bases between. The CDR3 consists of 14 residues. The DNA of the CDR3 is TGTGCCAGCAGCCAAGACGGTGCCTTGGGGGAGCAGTACTTC. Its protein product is CASSQDGALGEQYF.

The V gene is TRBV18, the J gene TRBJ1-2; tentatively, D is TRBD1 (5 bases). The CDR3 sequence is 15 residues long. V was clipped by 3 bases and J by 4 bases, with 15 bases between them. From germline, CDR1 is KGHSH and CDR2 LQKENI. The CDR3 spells CASSPGIREGYGYTF. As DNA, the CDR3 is TGTGCCAGCTCACCCGGGATCAGGGAGGGCTATGGCTACACCTTC.

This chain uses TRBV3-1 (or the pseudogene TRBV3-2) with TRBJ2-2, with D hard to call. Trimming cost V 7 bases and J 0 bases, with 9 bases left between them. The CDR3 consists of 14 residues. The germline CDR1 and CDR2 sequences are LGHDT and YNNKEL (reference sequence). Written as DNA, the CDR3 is TGTGCCAGCACCCTTAGGACGAACACCGGGGAGCTGTTTTTT. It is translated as CASTLRTNTGELFF.